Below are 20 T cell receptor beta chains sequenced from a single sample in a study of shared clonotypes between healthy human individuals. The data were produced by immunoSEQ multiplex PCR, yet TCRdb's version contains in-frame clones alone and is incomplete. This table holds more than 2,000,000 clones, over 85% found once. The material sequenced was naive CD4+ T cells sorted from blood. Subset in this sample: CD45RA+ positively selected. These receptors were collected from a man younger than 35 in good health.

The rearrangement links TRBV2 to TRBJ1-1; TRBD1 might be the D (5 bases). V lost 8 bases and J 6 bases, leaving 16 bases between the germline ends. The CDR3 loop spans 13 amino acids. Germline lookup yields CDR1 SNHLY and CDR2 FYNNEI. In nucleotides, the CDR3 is TGTGCCAGCGCCGGGGACGGCGCCCCTGAAGCTTTCTTT. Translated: CASAGDGAPEAFF.

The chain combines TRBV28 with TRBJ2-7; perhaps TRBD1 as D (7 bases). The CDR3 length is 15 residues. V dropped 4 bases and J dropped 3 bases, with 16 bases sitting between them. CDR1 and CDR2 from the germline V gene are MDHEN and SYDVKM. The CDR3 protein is CASSSPGGTFYEQYF. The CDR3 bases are TGTGCCAGCAGTTCCCCAGGGGGGACCTTCTACGAGCAGTACTTC.

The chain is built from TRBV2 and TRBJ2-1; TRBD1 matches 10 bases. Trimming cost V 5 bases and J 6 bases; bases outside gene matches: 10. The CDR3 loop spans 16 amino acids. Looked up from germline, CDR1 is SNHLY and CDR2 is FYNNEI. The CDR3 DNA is TGTGCCAGCAGTCTGGCACGGGACAGGGGCGTCAATGAGCAGTTCTTC. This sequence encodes CASSLARDRGVNEQFF. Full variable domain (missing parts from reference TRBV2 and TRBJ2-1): EPEVTQTPSHQVTQMGQEVILRCVPISNHLYFYWYRQILGQKVEFLVSFYNNEISEKSEIFDDQFSVERPDGSNFTLKIRSTKLEDSAMYFCASSLARDRGVNEQFFGPGTRLTVL.

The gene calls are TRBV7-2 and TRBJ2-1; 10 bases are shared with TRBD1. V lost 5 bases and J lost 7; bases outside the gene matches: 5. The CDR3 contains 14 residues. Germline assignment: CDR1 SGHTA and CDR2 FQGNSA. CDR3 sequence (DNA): TGTGCCAGCAGCGAAGGACAGGGGGGGAATGAGCAGTTCTTC. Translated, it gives CASSEGQGGNEQFF.

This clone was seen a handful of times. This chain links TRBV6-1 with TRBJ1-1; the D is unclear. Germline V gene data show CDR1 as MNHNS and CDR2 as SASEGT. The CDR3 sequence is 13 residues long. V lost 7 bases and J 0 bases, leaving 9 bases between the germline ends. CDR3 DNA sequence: TGTGCCAGCAAGTATTCCCTGAACACTGAAGCTTTCTTT. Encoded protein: CASKYSLNTEAFF.

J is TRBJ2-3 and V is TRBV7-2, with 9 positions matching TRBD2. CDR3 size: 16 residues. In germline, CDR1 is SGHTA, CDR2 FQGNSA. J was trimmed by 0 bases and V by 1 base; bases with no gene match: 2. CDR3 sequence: CASSLVAGGSTDTQYF. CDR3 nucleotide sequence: TGTGCCAGCAGCTTAGTTGCGGGAGGGAGCACAGATACGCAGTATTTT.

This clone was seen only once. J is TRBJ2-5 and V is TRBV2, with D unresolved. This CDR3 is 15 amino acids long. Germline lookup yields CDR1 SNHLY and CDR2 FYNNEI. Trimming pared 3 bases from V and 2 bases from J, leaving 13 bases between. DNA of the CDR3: TGTGCCAGCAGTGACGCTCAGGTTCTTCAAGAGACCCAGTACTTC. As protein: CASSDAQVLQETQYF.

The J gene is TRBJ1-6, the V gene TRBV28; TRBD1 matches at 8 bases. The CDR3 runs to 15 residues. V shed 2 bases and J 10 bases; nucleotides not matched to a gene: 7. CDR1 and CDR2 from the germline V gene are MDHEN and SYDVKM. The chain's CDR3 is CASSLRPQGASPLHF. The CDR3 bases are TGTGCCAGCAGTTTACGGCCGCAGGGGGCCTCACCCCTCCACTTT.

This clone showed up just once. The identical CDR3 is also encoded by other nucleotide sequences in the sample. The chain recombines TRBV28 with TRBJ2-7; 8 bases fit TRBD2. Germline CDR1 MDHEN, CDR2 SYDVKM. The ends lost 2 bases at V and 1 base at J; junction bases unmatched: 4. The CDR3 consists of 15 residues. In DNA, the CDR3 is TGTGCCAGCAGTTTAAGCGGGGGAGGATCCTACGAGCAGTACTTC. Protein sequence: CASSLSGGGSYEQYF.

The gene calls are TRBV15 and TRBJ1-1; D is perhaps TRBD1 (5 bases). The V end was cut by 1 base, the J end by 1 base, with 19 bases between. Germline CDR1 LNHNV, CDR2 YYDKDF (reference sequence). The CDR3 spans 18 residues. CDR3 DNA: TGTGCCACCAGCAGAGCTCTGGTTTTTGGGGCTAGGAACACTGAAGCTTTCTTT. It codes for CATSRALVFGARNTEAFF.

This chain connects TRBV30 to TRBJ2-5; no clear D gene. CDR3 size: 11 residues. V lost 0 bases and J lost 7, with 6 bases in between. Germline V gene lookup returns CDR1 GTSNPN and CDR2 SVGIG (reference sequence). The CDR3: CAWSVQLTQYF. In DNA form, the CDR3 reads TGTGCCTGGAGTGTACAGCTGACCCAGTACTTC.

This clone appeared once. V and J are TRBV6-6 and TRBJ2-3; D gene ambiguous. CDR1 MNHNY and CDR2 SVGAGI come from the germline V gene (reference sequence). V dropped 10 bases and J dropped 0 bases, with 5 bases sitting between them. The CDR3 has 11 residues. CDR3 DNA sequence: TGTGCCATTACTAGCACAGATACGCAGTATTTT. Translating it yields CAITSTDTQYF.

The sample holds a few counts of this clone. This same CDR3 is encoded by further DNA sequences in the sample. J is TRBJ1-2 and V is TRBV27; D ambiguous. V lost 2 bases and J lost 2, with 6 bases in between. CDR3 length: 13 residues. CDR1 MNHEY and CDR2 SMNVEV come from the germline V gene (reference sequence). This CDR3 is CASSLRQNYGYTF. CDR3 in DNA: TGTGCCAGCAGTTTAAGGCAGAACTATGGCTACACCTTC.

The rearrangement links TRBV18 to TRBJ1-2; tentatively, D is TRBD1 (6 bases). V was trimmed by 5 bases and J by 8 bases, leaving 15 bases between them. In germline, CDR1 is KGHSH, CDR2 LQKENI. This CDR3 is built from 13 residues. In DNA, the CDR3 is TGTGCCAGCTCATTCCAACAGGGAGAGGGCTACACCTTC. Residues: CASSFQQGEGYTF.

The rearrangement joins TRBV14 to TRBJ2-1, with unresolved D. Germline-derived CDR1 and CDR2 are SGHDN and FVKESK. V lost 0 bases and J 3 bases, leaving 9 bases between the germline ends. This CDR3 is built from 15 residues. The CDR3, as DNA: TGTGCCAGCAGCCAAGATGTTAGCAGCTACAATGAGCAGTTCTTC. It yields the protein CASSQDVSSYNEQFF.

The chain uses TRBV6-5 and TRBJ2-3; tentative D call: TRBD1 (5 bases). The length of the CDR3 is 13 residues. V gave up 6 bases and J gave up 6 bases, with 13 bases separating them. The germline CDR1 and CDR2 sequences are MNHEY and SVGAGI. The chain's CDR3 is CASRRGGGDTQYF. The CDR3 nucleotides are TGTGCCAGCAGAAGGGGTGGTGGGGATACGCAGTATTTT.

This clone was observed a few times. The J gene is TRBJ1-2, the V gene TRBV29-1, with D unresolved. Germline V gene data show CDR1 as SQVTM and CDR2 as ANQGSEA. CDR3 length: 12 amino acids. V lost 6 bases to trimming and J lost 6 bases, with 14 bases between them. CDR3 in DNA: TGCAGCGTAGATAAAGGTAGAGATGGCTACACCTTC. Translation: CSVDKGRDGYTF.

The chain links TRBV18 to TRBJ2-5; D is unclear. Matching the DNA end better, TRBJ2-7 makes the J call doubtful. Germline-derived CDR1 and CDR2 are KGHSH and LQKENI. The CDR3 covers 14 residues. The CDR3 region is CASSPYSGTYEQYF. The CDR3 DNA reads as TGTGCCAGCTCACCGTATTCAGGTACCTACGAGCAGTACTTC.

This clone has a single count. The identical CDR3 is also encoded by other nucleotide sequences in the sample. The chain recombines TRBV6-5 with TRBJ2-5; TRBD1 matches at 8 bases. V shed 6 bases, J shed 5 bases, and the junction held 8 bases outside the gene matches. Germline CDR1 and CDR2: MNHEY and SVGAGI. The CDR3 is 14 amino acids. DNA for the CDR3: TGTGCCAGCAGCCCCTCAGGGGGCAGGGAGACCCAGTACTTC. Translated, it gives CASSPSGGRETQYF.

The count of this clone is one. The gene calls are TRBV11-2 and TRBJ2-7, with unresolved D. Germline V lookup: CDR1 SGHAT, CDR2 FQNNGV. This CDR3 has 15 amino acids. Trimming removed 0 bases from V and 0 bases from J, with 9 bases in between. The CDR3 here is CASSLEVGRSYEQYF. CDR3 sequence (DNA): TGTGCCAGCAGCTTAGAGGTAGGCCGCTCCTACGAGCAGTACTTC.